Presented here are 12 T cell receptor beta chains from one specimen sequenced in a study of OX40 agonist ivuxolimab in advanced cancers. Sequencing used immunoSEQ multiplex PCR; TCRdb keeps in-frame clones, though not all of them. The profile shows roughly 20,000 clones, about 90% of them singletons. The sequences come from CD4+ or CD8+ T cells sorted from blood, collected in a trial of the OX40 agonist ivuxolimab. All receptors derive from an adult with an advanced solid tumor such as melanoma, head and neck, liver or kidney cancer.

V is TRBV5-1 and J is TRBJ1-1; D is possibly TRBD1 (5 bases). The CDR3 extends over 16 amino acids. V was trimmed by 4 bases and J by 1 base, leaving 17 bases between them. Germline CDR1 is SGHRS and CDR2 is YFSETQ. DNA for the CDR3: TGCGCCAGCAGCAAAGGGCGGGGACTAGGGAACACTGAAGCTTTCTTT. Protein product: CASSKGRGLGNTEAFF. Full variable domain (outside the CDR3, taken from reference TRBV5-1 and TRBJ1-1): KAGVTQTPRYLIKTRGQQVTLSCSPISGHRSVSWYQQTPGQGLQFLFEYFSETQRNKGNFPGRFSGRQFSNSRSEMNVSTLELGDSALYLCASSKGRGLGNTEAFFGQGTRLTVV.

This chain connects TRBV7-2 to TRBJ2-1, with 12 bases aligning to TRBD2. The CDR3 has 18 residues. Germline assignment: CDR1 SGHTA and CDR2 FQGNSA. Trimming cost V 1 base and J 2 bases; bases outside gene matches: 6. The CDR3 DNA sequence: TGTGCCAGCAGCTTAGGACTAGCGGGAGTGCGAACCTACAATGAGCAGTTCTTC. Translation: CASSLGLAGVRTYNEQFF.

The rearrangement uses TRBV7-2 and TRBJ1-2, with D possibly matching TRBD1 (5 bases). Trimming left V 5 bases short and J 6 bases short, with 16 bases between. Germline CDR1 is SGHTA and CDR2 is FQGNSA. The CDR3 has 14 residues. The CDR3 protein is CASSLGALRNGYTF. The CDR3 bases are TGTGCCAGCAGCCTAGGGGCCCTACGCAATGGCTACACCTTC.

This chain joins TRBV4-3 and TRBJ1-4; D is ambiguous. The ends were cut back, 3 bases at V and 5 bases at J, with 10 bases in the middle. CDR3 length: 14 amino acids. Germline CDR1 is LGHNA and CDR2 is YSLEER. CDR3 protein: CASSHATENEKLFF. In DNA, the CDR3 is TGCGCCAGCAGCCACGCAACAGAGAATGAAAAACTGTTTTTT.

The genes are TRBV7-6 and TRBJ2-1, with D perhaps TRBD1 (5 bases). Germline-derived CDR1 and CDR2 are SGHVS and FNYEAQ. V was pared by 2 bases and J by 4 bases, with 9 bases between. The length of the CDR3 is 14 residues. The CDR3 spells CASSLTGQYNEQFF. The CDR3 DNA reads TGTGCCAGCAGCTTAACCGGACAATACAATGAGCAGTTCTTC.

The chain combines TRBV18 with TRBJ2-1; perhaps TRBD2 as D (6 bases). Germline CDR1 is KGHSH and CDR2 is LQKENI. The CDR3 length is 15 residues. V lost 4 bases, J lost 4 bases, and 14 bases lay in between. This chain's CDR3 is CASSLSGGTYNEQFF. For the CDR3, the DNA is TGTGCCAGCTCACTTTCGGGCGGGACTTACAATGAGCAGTTCTTC.

The chain combines TRBV11-2 with TRBJ2-7; the D gene is possibly TRBD2 (5 bases). Trimming shortened V by 7 bases and J by 6 bases, and 19 bases separated the two germline ends. There are 14 residues in the CDR3. Germline CDR1 is SGHAT and CDR2 is FQNNGV. The CDR3 protein is CASTEGPAASEQYF. The CDR3 DNA is TGTGCCAGCACCGAGGGCCCGGCCGCGTCCGAGCAGTACTTC.

V usage is TRBV30 and J usage is TRBJ1-4; the match to TRBD1 covers 8 bases. Per the germline V gene, CDR1 is GTSNPN and CDR2 is SVGIG (reference sequence). Trimming removed 6 bases from V and 8 bases from J; junction bases left unmatched: 11. The CDR3 totals 14 residues. The CDR3, as DNA: TGTGCCTGCAACCGACAGGGGATGGGGGAAAAACTGTTTTTT. This gives the protein CACNRQGMGEKLFF.

This clone appeared a few times. This chain joins TRBV2 and TRBJ2-1; 7 bases are a match to TRBD2. The CDR3 covers 15 residues. Looked up from germline, CDR1 is SNHLY and CDR2 is FYNNEI. V was pared by 3 bases and J by 11 bases, with 13 bases of the junction left unmatched. For the CDR3, the DNA is TGTGCCAGCAGTGATGTAGGGCTAGCGGAGCTGCAGCAGTTCTTC. This sequence encodes CASSDVGLAELQQFF. The variable domain in full, completed from reference TRBV2 and TRBJ2-1, reads EPEVTQTPSHQVTQMGQEVILRCVPISNHLYFYWYRQILGQKVEFLVSFYNNEISEKSEIFDDQFSVERPDGSNFTLKIRSTKLEDSAMYFCASSDVGLAELQQFFGPGTRLTVL.

This sequence joins TRBV20-1 and TRBJ1-2; D is ambiguous. Germline lookup yields CDR1 DFQATT and CDR2 SNEGSKA (reference sequence). The CDR3 contains 11 residues. The V end was cut by 6 bases, the J end by 4 bases, with 9 bases between. DNA for the CDR3: TGCAGTGCGCCGACCCCCTATGGCTACACCTTC. Its protein product is CSAPTPYGYTF.

This clone was counted between two and nine times. The rearrangement joins TRBV29-1 to TRBJ1-1, with 8 bases lining up with TRBD1. This CDR3 is 13 amino acids long. CDR1 is SQVTM and CDR2 is ANQGSEA in the germline V gene. J lost 2 bases, V lost 8 bases, and 7 bases had no gene match. CDR3 loop: CSSSTGGNTEAFF. CDR3 sequence (DNA): TGCAGCTCATCCACAGGGGGAAACACTGAAGCTTTCTTT.

The chain is built from TRBV11-3 and TRBJ1-3; the D gene is possibly TRBD1 (6 bases). V was pared by 5 bases and J by 4 bases, with 9 bases between. The CDR3 contains 13 residues. Germline loops: CDR1 SGHNT, CDR2 YENEEA. CDR3 protein: CASSTGQGNTIYF. CDR3 coding DNA: TGTGCCAGCAGCACCGGACAGGGAAACACCATATATTTT.